This passage covers 20 T cell receptor beta chains from one sample sequenced in a study of Graves' ophthalmopathy and Graves' hyperthyroidism. RNA transcripts yielded amplified TCR beta CDR3 regions. The workflow started with a first-round RT-PCR run with HTBI primers and then moved on to a second-round multiplex PCR. MiXCR, applied by TCRdb to the multiplex PCR reads, yields one record per CDR3 protein. Here the sample spans roughly 380,000 distinct CDR3 sequences, 15% to 19% being singletons. Sequenced input: peripheral blood. These receptors originate from a woman between 18 and 30 years old with stable Graves' hyperthyroidism.

A remark on this clonotype: A much bigger clone sits one base away, suggesting this may be a read error. V gene TRBV11-1 combines with J gene TRBJ2-7; D is perhaps TRBD1 or TRBD2 (6 bases each). CDR3 length: 11 residues. Germline V gene lookup returns CDR1 SGHAT and CDR2 FQDESV (reference sequence). The CDR3 protein is CTSSLSGDLSF. The CDR3 bases are TGTACCAGCAGCCTGTCAGGGGACTTAAGCTTC.

The chain is built from TRBV3-1 and TRBJ1-1; no clear D gene. V was trimmed by 2 bases and J by 2 bases, leaving 9 bases between them. Germline values: CDR1 LGHDT, CDR2 YNNKEL (reference sequence). The CDR3 runs 14 residues. CDR3 in amino acids: CASSQWQTNTEAFF. Here the CDR3 DNA reads TGTGCCAGCAGCCAATGGCAGACAAACACTGAAGCTTTCTTT. The entire variable domain, with the rest obtained from reference TRBV3-1 and TRBJ1-1, is as follows: DTAVSQTPKYLVTQMGNDKSIKCEQNLGHDTMYWYKQDSKKFLKIMFSYNNKELIINETVPNRFSPKSPDKAHLNLHINSLELGDSAVYFCASSQWQTNTEAFFGQGTRLTVV.

In its sample, this clonotype was seen many times. The chain links TRBV7-2 to TRBJ2-7, with no clear D. In germline, CDR1 is SGHTA, CDR2 FQGNSA. This CDR3 region has 12 residues. The germline V and J ends were trimmed by 5 bases and 3 bases, with 8 bases remaining between them. CDR3 region: CASSPQFYEQYF. CDR3 nucleotides: TGTGCCAGCAGCCCCCAGTTCTACGAGCAGTACTTC.

This clonotype was picked up many times. In nucleotides, the CDR3 is TGTGCCAGCAGTCCCCGGGACGGGAGGAATCAGCCCCAGCATTTT. Its translation is CASSPRDGRNQPQHF. This chain links TRBV27 with TRBJ1-5, with a tentative D call TRBD1 (5 bases). CDR3 length equals 15 residues. With 5 bases removed from V and 4 bases from J, the gap between germline ends came to 15 bases. Germline V gene data show CDR1 as MNHEY and CDR2 as SMNVEV (reference sequence).

This clonotype was seen many times. The J gene is TRBJ1-2, the V gene TRBV7-2; D gene uncertain. The CDR3 loop spans 14 amino acids. The germline V and J ends were trimmed by 3 bases and 6 bases, with 14 bases remaining between them. Germline CDR1 SGHTA, CDR2 FQGNSA. The DNA of the CDR3 is TGTGCCAGCAGCTTGGGCCATCAAAAGAATGGCTACACCTTC. Translated, it gives CASSLGHQKNGYTF.

This clonotype showed up many times. The chain employs TRBV12-3 or TRBV12-4 and TRBJ2-4; the D gene is possibly TRBD2 (5 bases). Trimming cost V 1 base and J 9 bases, with 13 bases left between them. The CDR3 has 14 amino acids. The CDR3 DNA sequence: TGTGCCAGCAGTTTAGGTCTAGCTGGGATCATTCAGTACTTC. Its protein product is CASSLGLAGIIQYF.

This clonotype was detected ten times or more. The genes are TRBV5-1 and TRBJ2-5; 13 bases align to TRBD2. V shed 4 bases and J 3 bases; nucleotides not matched to a gene: 6. This CDR3 comprises 16 residues. CDR1 is SGHRS, CDR2 YFSETQ, per germline. The chain's CDR3 is CASSLGLAGAEETQYF. CDR3 sequence (DNA): TGCGCCAGCAGCCTTGGACTAGCGGGGGCCGAAGAGACCCAGTACTTC.

Comments on this clonotype: At one boundary the junction diverges from the germline segment, which might be a read error. The V and J genes are TRBV12-3 or TRBV12-4 and TRBJ2-7; TRBD1 agrees at 7 bases. The CDR3 has 12 amino acids. CDR3 sequence: CASSPLGGPEHF. CDR3 bases: TGTGCCAGCAGCCCCCTAGGGGGCCCCGAACACTTC.

This clonotype was counted many times. V and J are TRBV24-1 and TRBJ1-5; D might be TRBD1 (5 bases). The germline V and J ends were trimmed by 4 bases and 8 bases, with 14 bases remaining between them. The CDR3 has 14 amino acids. Germline CDR1 KGHDR, CDR2 SFDVKD. CDR3 residues: CATSEAGGEKPQHF. CDR3 bases: TGTGCCACCAGTGAGGCGGGGGGTGAAAAGCCCCAGCATTTT.

V gene TRBV7-8 combines with J gene TRBJ1-2, with D uncertain. The CDR3 has 16 residues. Germline CDR1 is SGHVS and CDR2 is FQNEAQ. The germline V and J ends were trimmed by 5 bases and 7 bases, with 23 bases remaining between them. CDR3 bases: TGTGCCAGCAGCAAACGCCCATGGAACCGTAATGGTGGCTACACCTTC. Its protein product is CASSKRPWNRNGGYTF.

Many counts were recorded for this clonotype. The rearrangement joins TRBV5-1 to TRBJ1-6; 10 positions agree with TRBD1. The CDR3 length is 15 residues. J was trimmed by 9 bases and V by 3 bases; bases with no gene match: 6. Germline-derived CDR1 and CDR2 are SGHRS and YFSETQ. The DNA of the CDR3 is TGCGCCAGCAGCTCCGACAGGGGGCAAGGTTCACCCCTCCACTTT. Its protein product is CASSSDRGQGSPLHF.

As for this clonotype: Since a much larger clone is just one base distant, this may be a read error. V and J are TRBV12-3 or TRBV12-4 and TRBJ1-2; 9 bases agree with TRBD1. The CDR3 loop spans 13 amino acids. CDR3 residues: CVSSNPDRGGYTF. In DNA, the CDR3 is TGTGTCTCCAGCAATCCGGACAGGGGCGGCTACACCTTC.

This clonotype was seen a few times. The CDR3 reads CASSRGGPSGGAFGELFF. The CDR3 coding sequence is TGCGCCAGCAGCAGGGGGGGACCGAGCGGGGGGGCCTTCGGGGAGCTGTTTTTT. This chain connects TRBV4-1 to TRBJ2-2, with 10 positions matching TRBD2. Germline CDR1 is MGHRA and CDR2 is YSYEKL. V was pared by 5 bases and J by 7 bases, with 16 bases of the junction left unmatched. CDR3 size: 18 residues.

V gene TRBV11-2 combines with J gene TRBJ1-6; 9 positions agree with TRBD1. V dropped 5 bases and J dropped 7; count of bases not matched to a gene: 21. The CDR3 loop spans 20 amino acids. CDR1 is SGHAT, CDR2 FQNNGV, per germline. CDR3 sequence: CASSQPWGTGKSEGNSPLHF. The CDR3 DNA is TGTGCCAGCAGCCAACCTTGGGGGACAGGGAAATCGGAGGGGAATTCACCCCTCCACTTT.

This sequence joins TRBV18 and TRBJ1-1, with unresolved D. V dropped 2 bases and J dropped 0 bases, with 10 bases sitting between them. This CDR3 has 15 residues. Germline V CDR1 and CDR2: KGHSH, LQKENI. CDR3 in amino acids: CASSPEAEMNTEAFF. CDR3 DNA sequence: TGTGCCAGCTCACCAGAGGCAGAGATGAACACTGAAGCTTTCTTT. Using reference TRBV18 and TRBJ1-1 for the parts outside the CDR3, the full variable domain is NAGVMQNPRHLVRRRGQEARLRCSPMKGHSHVYWYRQLPEEGLKFMVYLQKENIIDESGMPKERFSAEFPKEGPSILRIQQVVRGDSAAYFCASSPEAEMNTEAFFGQGTRLTVV.

The chain couples TRBV12-3 or TRBV12-4 to TRBJ1-5; weak D call: TRBD1 (5 bases). This CDR3 is 17 amino acids long. Trimming left V 2 bases short and J 0 bases short, with 14 bases between. CDR3 sequence: CASSLWHRGGSNQPQHF. The CDR3 region has the DNA TGTGCCAGCAGTTTATGGCACCGGGGCGGTAGCAATCAGCCCCAGCATTTT.

This clonotype was seen many times. In DNA, the CDR3 is TGTGCCAGCAGCTTAGAAGGGGCAGATACGCAGTATTTT. Translated: CASSLEGADTQYF. The genes are TRBV13 and TRBJ2-3; tentative D call: TRBD1 (5 bases). This CDR3 has 13 residues. Trimming pared 1 base from V and 4 bases from J, leaving 6 bases between. Germline assignment: CDR1 PRHDT and CDR2 FYEKMQ (reference sequence).

This clonotype was seen many times. The chain carries TRBV12-3 or TRBV12-4 and TRBJ1-1; D is undetermined. Trimming removed 4 bases at V and 6 bases at J, with 6 bases between. This CDR3 contains 11 residues. CDR3 nucleotide sequence: TGTGCCAGCAGTTACAAGGCTGAAGCTTTCTTT. This encodes CASSYKAEAFF.

At least ten counts were recorded for this clonotype. This sequence joins TRBV27 and TRBJ2-7; the match to TRBD1 covers 7 bases. V gave up 3 bases and J gave up 0 bases; unmatched junction bases: 8. Germline-derived CDR1 and CDR2 are MNHEY and SMNVEV (reference sequence). CDR3 length equals 16 residues. The CDR3 nucleotides are TGTGCCAGCAGTTTCTCGGGACAGATTACCTCCTACGAGCAGTACTTC. Its translation is CASSFSGQITSYEQYF.

This clonotype was recorded many times. The chain's CDR3 is CASSSRTGVNTEAFF. CDR3 bases: TGTGCCAGCAGTTCACGGACAGGGGTGAACACTGAAGCTTTCTTT. J is TRBJ1-1 and V is TRBV12-3 or TRBV12-4; 9 positions match TRBD1. Unmatched junction bases numbered 3, after V lost 4 bases and J lost 0 bases. The CDR3 spans 15 residues.